The 19 T cell receptor beta chains reported below all come from one sample, sequenced in a study of tumor T cells in aggressive B-cell lymphoma. Only in-frame clones appear in the TCRdb table, and some are missing; sequencing was by immunoSEQ multiplex PCR. This sample has around 6,300 clones, with around 90% found just once. The material sequenced was tumor tissue. The receptors here all came from an adult with diffuse large B cell lymphoma. Some clones in this sample may be carry-over from other donors' samples.

This chain uses TRBV14 with TRBJ1-4; D is undetermined. This CDR3 comprises 13 residues. Deletions cut 6 bases from V and 6 bases from J, with 11 bases between. The germline gives CDR1 SGHDN, CDR2 FVKESK. The CDR3 sequence is CASSLEFDEKLFF. The CDR3 nucleotides are TGTGCCAGCAGTTTAGAGTTTGATGAAAAACTGTTTTTT.

To note about this clone: The junction departs from germline at one end; a sequencing error may be responsible. Other DNA sequences of this sample code for an identical CDR3. The V gene is TRBV18, the J gene TRBJ2-2; 13 nucleotides align to TRBD2. In germline, CDR1 is KGHSH, CDR2 LQKENI. The CDR3 runs 16 residues. The CDR3 nucleotides are TGTGCCAGCTCGCCCACTAGCGGGAGGGAAACCGGAGAGCTGTTTTTT. This codes for CASSPTSGRETGELFF.

The J gene is TRBJ2-7, the V gene TRBV9, with D tentatively TRBD2 (6 bases). V was cut by 3 bases and J by 2 bases, with 15 bases left in between. This CDR3 is 15 amino acids long. Germline V gene sequence: CDR1 SGDLS, CDR2 YYNGEE. CDR3 in amino acids: CASSAGTGPTYEQYF. DNA of the CDR3: TGTGCCAGCAGCGCAGGGACTGGGCCAACCTACGAGCAGTACTTC.

The rearrangement uses TRBV2 and TRBJ2-5; 9 bases are a match to TRBD2. CDR1 and CDR2 (germline): SNHLY, FYNNEI. V lost 6 bases and J lost 5; bases outside the gene matches: 7. The CDR3 has 14 residues. The CDR3 nucleotides are TGTGCCAGCAGGGTTAGCGGGAGTTGGGAGACCCAGTACTTC. It translates to CASRVSGSWETQYF.

The rearrangement joins TRBV18 to TRBJ2-1, with TRBD2 as a possible D gene (6 bases). Germline CDR1 KGHSH, CDR2 LQKENI. The CDR3 loop spans 18 amino acids. V lost 2 bases and J lost 3, with 20 bases in between. The CDR3 sequence: CASSPNEGTRDFYNEQFF. DNA of the CDR3: TGTGCCAGCTCACCAAATGAGGGTACGCGGGATTTCTACAATGAGCAGTTCTTC. The complete variable domain, with remaining parts taken from reference TRBV18 and TRBJ2-1, reads NAGVMQNPRHLVRRRGQEARLRCSPMKGHSHVYWYRQLPEEGLKFMVYLQKENIIDESGMPKERFSAEFPKEGPSILRIQQVVRGDSAAYFCASSPNEGTRDFYNEQFFGPGTRLTVL.

By share of the sample, this clone is large. V and J are TRBV19 and TRBJ1-1; D remains ambiguous. This CDR3 is built from 14 residues. V lost 6 bases to trimming and J lost 0 bases, with 11 bases between them. Germline values: CDR1 LNHDA, CDR2 SQIVND (reference sequence). CDR3 coding DNA: TGTGCCAGTAGCGGGAGTACTTTGAACACTGAAGCTTTCTTT. Its translation is CASSGSTLNTEAFF.

The CDR3 sequence is CASSQARLDYEQYF. In DNA, the CDR3 is TGTGCCAGCAGCCAAGCCCGACTAGACTACGAGCAGTACTTC. The chain combines TRBV4-2 with TRBJ2-7; possible D gene TRBD2, 6 bases. Germline loops: CDR1 LGHNA, CDR2 YNFKEQ. The CDR3 runs to 14 residues. Trimming stripped 1 base from V and 3 bases from J, with 10 bases between.

V is TRBV13 and J is TRBJ2-5, with a tentative D call TRBD1 (6 bases). CDR1 is PRHDT, CDR2 FYEKMQ, per germline (reference sequence). CDR3 length: 16 amino acids. Trimming stripped 0 bases from V and 5 bases from J, with 16 bases between. CDR3 nucleotides: TGTGCCAGCAGCTTAGGGGTCGTAGGCACAGGGGAGACCCAGTACTTC. Translated, it gives CASSLGVVGTGETQYF.

The V call is TRBV19, the J call TRBJ2-4, with TRBD2 identical over 14 bases. The V gene's germline CDR1 is LNHDA and CDR2 SQIVND (reference sequence). The CDR3 is 18 amino acids. The V gene end was trimmed by 5 bases and the J gene end by 1 base; junction bases not matched to a gene: 7. For the CDR3, the DNA is TGTGCCAGTAGTGCCGGGACTAGCGGGAGTGGGGCCAAAAACATTCAGTACTTC. Translating gives CASSAGTSGSGAKNIQYF.

This clone was seen once. The chain recombines TRBV18 with TRBJ2-2, with TRBD2 matching 11 bases. Trimming at V came to 3 bases and at J to 5 bases, leaving 17 bases not matched to a gene. The CDR3 is made up of 20 amino acids. Germline lookup yields CDR1 KGHSH and CDR2 LQKENI. The CDR3 loop is CASSPTPGTSGSSRTGELFF. CDR3 bases: TGTGCCAGCTCACCTACCCCGGGCACTAGCGGGAGCTCAAGGACCGGGGAGCTGTTTTTT. Based on the CDR3 plus reference TRBV18 and TRBJ2-2, the full variable domain is NAGVMQNPRHLVRRRGQEARLRCSPMKGHSHVYWYRQLPEEGLKFMVYLQKENIIDESGMPKERFSAEFPKEGPSILRIQQVVRGDSAAYFCASSPTPGTSGSSRTGELFFGEGSRLTVL.

In DNA, the CDR3 is TGTGCCAGCAGCTTAGTCAGAAACACCGGGGAGCTGTTTTTT. This gives the protein CASSLVRNTGELFF. The chain carries TRBV5-6 and TRBJ2-2; no clear D gene. From germline, CDR1 is SGHDT and CDR2 YYEEEE. V gave up 2 bases and J gave up 2 bases, with 7 bases separating them. The CDR3 is 14 amino acids.

V is TRBV14 and J is TRBJ2-5; 8 nucleotides match TRBD1. The CDR3 is 13 residues long. The germline CDR1 and CDR2 sequences are SGHDN and FVKESK. The junction had 3 bases not matched to a gene; V was cut back by 4 bases and J by 5 bases. CDR3 DNA sequence: TGTGCCAGCAGCCGAAACAGGGGGGAGACCCAGTACTTC. It is translated as CASSRNRGETQYF.

V and J are TRBV5-8 and TRBJ1-2; tentatively, D is TRBD1 (6 bases). The ends were cut back, 4 bases at V and 4 bases at J, with 20 bases in the middle. CDR3 length: 16 residues. Germline-derived CDR1 and CDR2 are SGHTS and YDEGEE. The CDR3 DNA reads TGTGCCAGCAGCCCCCCGACAGGACCCCTCGCCTATGGCTACACCTTC. Protein sequence: CASSPPTGPLAYGYTF.

The chain combines TRBV18 with TRBJ2-3, with D unclear. CDR1 KGHSH and CDR2 LQKENI come from the germline V gene. This CDR3 has 13 amino acids. V shed 3 bases and J shed 6 bases, with 10 bases lying between them. The CDR3 DNA follows: TGTGCCAGCTCACCGACCACGGGTGATACGCAGTATTTT. Residues: CASSPTTGDTQYF.

This chain joins TRBV6-6 and TRBJ2-1; D is possibly TRBD1 (5 bases). The germline V gene encodes CDR1 MNHNY and CDR2 SVGAGI (reference sequence). The CDR3 runs to 13 residues. The V gene lost 4 bases and the J gene lost 6 bases, with 10 bases spanning the gap. The CDR3 spells CASSWTWINEQFF. CDR3 in DNA: TGTGCCAGCAGTTGGACATGGATCAATGAGCAGTTCTTC.

The chain is built from TRBV28 and TRBJ2-3; 8 positions match TRBD2. V gave up 8 bases and J gave up 2 bases; unmatched junction bases: 9. Germline lookup yields CDR1 MDHEN and CDR2 SYDVKM. The CDR3 has 15 residues. The CDR3 reads CASCLSGGSTDTQYF. CDR3 DNA sequence: TGTGCCAGCTGCCTATCGGGGGGGTCCACAGATACGCAGTATTTT.

The chain recombines TRBV6-5 with TRBJ2-5; possibly TRBD2 for D (5 bases). V was clipped by 2 bases and J by 1 base, with 14 bases between them. The CDR3 sequence is 16 residues long. From germline, CDR1 is MNHEY and CDR2 SVGAGI. The CDR3 loop reads CASSYAPLAFQETQYF. As DNA, the CDR3 is TGTGCCAGCAGTTACGCCCCCCTAGCATTCCAAGAGACCCAGTACTTC.

The V gene is TRBV12-5, the J gene TRBJ1-1; 9 bases fit TRBD1. V was pared by 2 bases and J by 4 bases, with 17 bases of the junction left unmatched. Germline assignment: CDR1 LGHNT and CDR2 FRNRAP. The CDR3 runs to 19 residues. CDR3 loop: CASGLYLGQGRAWGTEAFF. DNA of the CDR3: TGTGCTAGTGGTTTGTATCTGGGACAGGGACGGGCTTGGGGCACTGAAGCTTTCTTT.

The V and J genes are TRBV7-3 and TRBJ2-2, with 9 bases identical to TRBD2. J gave up 3 bases and V 6 bases, and 5 bases lay outside the gene matches. Germline V gives CDR1 SGHTA, CDR2 FQGTGA. This CDR3 is 15 amino acids long. CDR3 loop: CASSRLAEDTGELFF. CDR3 coding DNA: TGTGCCAGCAGTCGACTAGCGGAGGACACCGGGGAGCTGTTTTTT.